This T cell receptor beta chain was sequenced for a study of cytomegalovirus exposure and HLA in healthy donors. The CDR3 is 15 amino acids. The junction had 6 bases not matched to a gene; V was cut back by 4 bases and J by 5 bases. Per the germline V gene, CDR1 is SGDLS and CDR2 is YYNGEE. The PCR contained 60 Vbeta and 13 Jbeta primers. The table came from immunoSEQ multiplex PCR; TCRdb's copy has only in-frame clones and leaves some out. The sample lists some 120,000 clones; nearly 75% were seen once. The sample comprised PBMCs. The chain is built from TRBV9 and TRBJ2-1; 10 positions match TRBD1. The source is a man aged 30-40 years in good health and CMV-seropositive. The CDR3 loop reads CASSPGTGAHNEQFF. CDR3 sequence (DNA): TGTGCCAGCAGCCCGGGGACAGGGGCCCACAATGAGCAGTTCTTC.